The 29 T cell receptor beta chains presented below share a single source sample, sequenced in a study of blood T cells in healthy people across ages. A J-beta primer mix and a sample-barcoded 5' primer were used in a second PCR of about 7 to 12 cycles. TCRdb ran MiXCR on the 5' RACE reads and lists one entry per CDR3 protein. Of around 700,000 distinct CDR3 sequences listed, just under 25% are singletons. These sequences were also reported in another study, on T cells of mothers and their children.

The sequencing input was blood. These receptor sequences come from a boy between 5 and 17 years old in good health.

This clonotype came up a few times. One end of the junction is discordant with germline, which a read error may explain. The V call is TRBV4-2, the J call TRBJ2-1; 10 nucleotides line up with TRBD2. The CDR3 is 16 amino acids. CDR1 is LGHNA and CDR2 is YNFKEQ in the germline V gene. The CDR3 DNA sequence: TGTGCCAGTAGCCAAGACCGGACTAGCGGAGGCAATGAGCAGTTCTTC. Its protein product is CASSQDRTSGGNEQFF.

This clonotype was seen only a few times. This chain links TRBV28 with TRBJ1-1, with unresolved D. Trimming removed 3 bases at V and 3 bases at J, with 14 bases between. CDR3 length equals 15 residues. From germline, CDR1 is MDHEN and CDR2 SYDVKM. CDR3 sequence: CASSFIVGGDTEAFF. In nucleotides, the CDR3 is TGTGCCAGCAGTTTTATCGTCGGTGGGGACACTGAAGCTTTCTTT.

In its sample, this clonotype was seen many times. This chain links TRBV24-1 with TRBJ1-1; D remains unclear. Trimming removed 4 bases from V and 2 bases from J, with 4 bases in between. Germline V CDR1 and CDR2: KGHDR, SFDVKD. The length of the CDR3 is 12 residues. The CDR3 protein is CATSEGNTEAFF. CDR3 coding DNA: TGTGCCACCAGTGAGGGAAACACTGAAGCTTTCTTT.

This clonotype was picked up a small number of times. The chain has TRBV7-2 and TRBJ2-1; TRBD2 is a possible D gene (6 bases). CDR3 length equals 16 residues. V shed 6 bases and J shed 2 bases, with 17 bases lying between them. CDR1 and CDR2 from the germline V gene are SGHTA and FQGNSA. CDR3 residues: CASSLMGTLTYNEQFF. As DNA, the CDR3 is TGTGCCAGCAGTTTGATGGGGACTTTAACCTACAATGAGCAGTTCTTC. The full variable domain, in which reference TRBV7-2 and TRBJ2-1 provide the parts outside the CDR3, is GAGVSQSPSNKVTEKGKDVELRCDPISGHTALYWYRQSLGQGLEFLIYFQGNSAPDKSGLPSDRFSAERTGGSVSTLTIQRTQQEDSAVYLCASSLMGTLTYNEQFFGPGTRLTVL.

To note about this clonotype: The junction shows a germline mismatch at one end, possibly a read error. The V and J genes are TRBV20-1 and TRBJ2-5, with 7 bases that match TRBD2. CDR3 length: 14 residues. The V gene's germline CDR1 is DFQATT and CDR2 SNEGSKA (reference sequence). The CDR3, as DNA: TGCAGTGCTAGACTAGCGGAGGGGCAAGAGACCCCGTACTTC. It codes for CSARLAEGQETPYF.

This clonotype was observed a few times. V is TRBV7-3 and J is TRBJ1-1; D may be TRBD1 (6 bases). This CDR3 has 13 residues. Germline CDR1 and CDR2: SGHTA and FQGTGA. Trimming took 5 bases from V and 8 from J, leaving 15 bases between them. The CDR3 DNA reads TGTGCCAGCAGCGGGGGCCTGACAGGCGAAGCTTTCTTT. Amino acid sequence: CASSGGLTGEAFF.

The chain employs TRBV24-1 and TRBJ2-5; possible D gene TRBD1, 6 bases. This CDR3 spans 12 amino acids. The germline gives CDR1 KGHDR, CDR2 SFDVKD. V was trimmed by 9 bases and J by 5 bases, leaving 12 bases between them. This CDR3 is CATSRTDETQYF. DNA for the CDR3: TGTGCCACCTCGCGGACAGACGAGACCCAGTACTTC.

The sample holds many counts of this clonotype. V and J are TRBV12-3 or TRBV12-4 and TRBJ2-5; 7 nucleotides agree with TRBD1. V was pared by 6 bases and J by 1 base, with 2 bases of the junction left unmatched. The CDR3 covers 13 residues. CDR3: CASRRDSQETQYF. CDR3 bases: TGTGCCAGCAGACGGGACAGCCAAGAGACCCAGTACTTC.

This clonotype was counted between two and nine times. The chain joins TRBV15 to TRBJ2-7; perhaps TRBD1 as D (6 bases). Looked up from germline, CDR1 is LNHNV and CDR2 is YYDKDF (reference sequence). V shed 5 bases and J shed 2 bases, with 10 bases lying between them. There are 13 residues in the CDR3. The CDR3 protein is CATSQGPPYEQYF. The CDR3 DNA is TGTGCCACCAGCCAGGGGCCCCCCTACGAGCAGTACTTC.

The chain combines TRBV4-1 with TRBJ1-2, with no clear D. The CDR3 sequence is 14 residues long. Germline V gene sequence: CDR1 MGHRA, CDR2 YSYEKL. V lost 4 bases, J lost 3 bases, and 12 bases lay in between. The CDR3, as DNA: TGCGCCAGCAGCCCGTCGGGCTCCTACTATGGCTACACCTTC. Its translation: CASSPSGSYYGYTF.

The V gene is TRBV20-1, the J gene TRBJ2-1; 9 bases are shared with TRBD2. There are 17 residues in the CDR3. The V and J ends lost 1 base and 0 bases, in that order; junction bases with no gene match: 7. Germline assignment: CDR1 DFQATT and CDR2 SNEGSKA (reference sequence). DNA for the CDR3: TGCAGTGCTAGAGTCGGGGCTAGCGGGACCTCCTACAATGAGCAGTTCTTC. Protein: CSARVGASGTSYNEQFF.

This clonotype came up a few times. The rearrangement uses TRBV28 and TRBJ2-5, with D uncertain. V was pared by 3 bases and J by 4 bases, with 6 bases between. The CDR3 length is 12 residues. The germline CDR1 and CDR2 sequences are MDHEN and SYDVKM. CDR3 sequence: CASSFPRETQYF. The CDR3 nucleotides read TGTGCCAGCAGTTTCCCGAGAGAGACCCAGTACTTC.

This clonotype was picked up a small number of times. Here the CDR3 DNA reads TGTGCCATCAGTCTCCCCGGGGGGTTCAGCTCCTACAATGAGCAGTTCTTC. Residues: CAISLPGGFSSYNEQFF. The chain links TRBV10-3 to TRBJ2-1, with TRBD2 identical over 7 bases. The trim removed 5 bases at V and 0 bases at J, leaving 10 bases unmatched. The germline CDR1 and CDR2 sequences are ENHRY and SYGVKD. The CDR3 has 17 residues.

J is TRBJ2-3 and V is TRBV27; 14 positions agree with TRBD2. CDR3 length: 16 residues. Germline CDR1 MNHEY, CDR2 SMNVEV (reference sequence). Unmatched junction bases numbered 2, after V lost 5 bases and J lost 1 base. CDR3 nucleotide sequence: TGTGCCAGCAGTAAGGGACTAGCGGGAGGCACAGATACGCAGTATTTT. Amino acid sequence: CASSKGLAGGTDTQYF.

V gene TRBV12-3 or TRBV12-4 combines with J gene TRBJ2-7, with 13 bases lining up with TRBD2. Trimming at V came to 8 bases and at J to 0 bases, leaving 16 bases not matched to a gene. This CDR3 has 19 amino acids. The DNA for the CDR3 is TGTGCCAGCGGAGGACTAGCGGGAGAGGGTCCACGGAGCTCCTACGAGCAGTACTTC. It is translated as CASGGLAGEGPRSSYEQYF.

This clonotype was detected a few times. The J gene is TRBJ2-5, the V gene TRBV7-3, with D unclear. This CDR3 is 13 amino acids long. V was clipped by 1 base and J by 3 bases, with 6 bases between them. The germline V gene encodes CDR1 SGHTA and CDR2 FQGTGA. For the CDR3, the DNA is TGTGCCAGCAGCTTAAGTTATGAAGAGACCCAGTACTTC. Protein sequence: CASSLSYEETQYF.

The gene calls are TRBV29-1 and TRBJ2-1; possibly TRBD2 for D (6 bases). Trimming removed 4 bases at V and 11 bases at J, with 18 bases between. From germline, CDR1 is SQVTM and CDR2 ANQGSEA. The CDR3 loop spans 13 amino acids. The CDR3 DNA sequence: TGCAGCGTTGCGGGGGACGGGTCTTGGCAGCAGTTCTTC. It yields the protein CSVAGDGSWQQFF.

The CDR3 is CASSLGRMPSTDTQYF. In DNA, the CDR3 is TGTGCCAGCAGCTTGGGGCGGATGCCTAGCACAGATACGCAGTATTTT. The chain employs TRBV7-2 and TRBJ2-3; tentative D call: TRBD1 (5 bases). V was clipped by 3 bases and J by 0 bases, with 13 bases between them. The CDR3 totals 16 residues. The germline V gene has CDR1 SGHTA and CDR2 FQGNSA.

This clonotype was seen a few times. The J gene is TRBJ2-5, the V gene TRBV28, with a possible D match to TRBD1 (6 bases). The V end was cut by 5 bases, the J end by 2 bases, with 15 bases between. The CDR3 loop spans 15 amino acids. Germline-derived CDR1 and CDR2 are MDHEN and SYDVKM. CDR3 DNA sequence: TGTGCCAGCAGTGCATGGGGGACAATTCAAGAGACCCAGTACTTC. Protein product: CASSAWGTIQETQYF.

In this sample, this clonotype turned up a few times. The chain is built from TRBV7-2 and TRBJ2-3; maybe TRBD2 (6 bases). The CDR3 extends over 15 amino acids. CDR1 and CDR2 from the germline V gene are SGHTA and FQGNSA. Trimming stripped 2 bases from V and 5 bases from J, with 14 bases between. In DNA, the CDR3 is TGTGCCAGCAGCTTACCCCGCACGGGGGAAGATACGCAGTATTTT. It is translated as CASSLPRTGEDTQYF.

This clonotype was recorded a few times. Here the CDR3 reads CATSRDWDSSYEQYF. The CDR3 nucleotides read TGTGCCACCAGCAGAGATTGGGACAGTTCTTACGAGCAGTACTTC. The rearrangement joins TRBV15 to TRBJ2-5; 7 nucleotides align to TRBD1. Gene TRBJ2-7 matches the end of the DNA better, so the J call may be wrong. The CDR3 is 15 residues long. Germline CDR1 and CDR2: LNHNV and YYDKDF (reference sequence).

This clonotype was seen repeatedly, ten times or more. This chain joins TRBV29-1 and TRBJ2-5; D is tentatively TRBD1 or TRBD2 (5 bases each). Between the trimmed V and J ends, which lost 7 bases and 4 bases, there was a span of 16 bases. There are 13 residues in the CDR3. From germline, CDR1 is SQVTM and CDR2 ANQGSEA. The DNA for the CDR3 is TGCAGCGCTGGGGGAGCGACCGGAGAGACCCAGTACTTC. It is translated as CSAGGATGETQYF. Variable domain in full (rest from reference TRBV29-1 and TRBJ2-5): SAVISQKPSRDICQRGTSLTIQCQVDSQVTMMFWYRQQPGQSLTLIATANQGSEATYESGFVIDKFPISRPNLTFSTLTVSNMSPEDSSIYLCSAGGATGETQYFGPGTRLLVL.

This clonotype appeared a few times. This chain connects TRBV12-3 or TRBV12-4 to TRBJ2-5; tentative D call: TRBD2 (6 bases). Trimming stripped 6 bases from V and 7 bases from J, with 15 bases between. CDR3 length: 13 amino acids. CDR3 in amino acids: CASRRDPDMTQYF. The CDR3 DNA sequence: TGTGCCAGCAGGCGGGACCCAGATATGACCCAGTACTTC.

V usage is TRBV7-2 and J usage is TRBJ1-2; no firm D call. This CDR3 has 15 amino acids. V lost 5 bases and J lost 0, with 13 bases in between. The germline CDR1 and CDR2 sequences are SGHTA and FQGNSA. Here the CDR3 reads CASSPDTTPNYGYTF. In nucleotides, the CDR3 is TGTGCCAGCAGCCCCGACACTACTCCTAACTATGGCTACACCTTC.

This sequence joins TRBV7-9 and TRBJ2-5, with D maybe TRBD1 (6 bases). Germline V gives CDR1 SEHNR, CDR2 FQNEAQ (reference sequence). V was cut by 2 bases and J by 4 bases, with 14 bases left in between. CDR3 length equals 15 residues. The CDR3 region is CASSLSSAGAETQYF. The CDR3 coding sequence is TGTGCCAGCAGCTTATCCTCGGCAGGGGCAGAGACCCAGTACTTC.

The chain carries TRBV29-1 and TRBJ2-5, with D unclear. The J call may be mistaken, given a closer DNA end match to TRBJ2-7. The CDR3 consists of 13 residues. Per the germline V gene, CDR1 is SQVTM and CDR2 is ANQGSEA. Written as DNA, the CDR3 is TGCAGCGGATCAGACCGGTACTCCTACGAGCAGTACTTC. This gives the protein CSGSDRYSYEQYF.

J is TRBJ1-2 and V is TRBV6-2 or TRBV6-3; perhaps TRBD1 as D (5 bases). V lost 0 bases and J 7 bases, leaving 15 bases between the germline ends. Germline V lookup: CDR1 MNHEY, CDR2 SVGEGT. The CDR3 has 15 residues. The CDR3 loop is CASSYSGREAAGYTF. CDR3 nucleotide sequence: TGTGCCAGCAGTTACTCCGGCAGGGAGGCTGCTGGCTACACCTTC.

The chain carries TRBV2 and TRBJ2-6, with D hard to call. Germline-derived CDR1 and CDR2 are SNHLY and FYNNEI. The V end was cut by 6 bases, the J end by 0 bases, with 9 bases between. The CDR3 consists of 15 residues. The CDR3 sequence: CASSPLTSGANVLTF. The DNA of the CDR3 is TGTGCCAGCAGCCCTCTTACCTCTGGGGCCAACGTCCTGACTTTC.

This chain connects TRBV29-1 to TRBJ2-2; D may be TRBD1 (6 bases). The ends were cut back, 6 bases at V and 5 bases at J, with 13 bases in the middle. The CDR3 extends over 13 amino acids. Germline CDR1 and CDR2: SQVTM and ANQGSEA. CDR3 bases: TGCAGCGTCCATGCAGGGGCTACCGGGGAGCTGTTTTTT. Protein: CSVHAGATGELFF.